This entry lists 21 T cell receptor beta chains sequenced from one sample in a study of cytomegalovirus exposure and HLA in healthy donors. The method was immunoSEQ multiplex PCR; TCRdb's version includes in-frame clones alone and lacks a portion of them. The table records a few hundred thousand clones, 90% of them present only once. Material for sequencing was PBMCs. These receptors were obtained from a woman between 18 and 29 years old in good health and CMV-seronegative.

The chain employs TRBV6-5 and TRBJ2-5; 7 bases line up with TRBD1. Germline-derived CDR1 and CDR2 are MNHEY and SVGAGI. The CDR3 has 15 amino acids. Trimming removed 9 bases from V and 5 bases from J; junction bases left unmatched: 15. CDR3 nucleotide sequence: TGTGCCAGTTCCTCCTCCCAGACCAGGGGGGAGACCCAGTACTTC. Encoded protein: CASSSSQTRGETQYF.

J is TRBJ2-7 and V is TRBV7-2, with 11 bases identical to TRBD2. V shed 3 bases and J 5 bases; nucleotides not matched to a gene: 6. The germline gives CDR1 SGHTA, CDR2 FQGNSA. The CDR3 runs 15 residues. The CDR3 reads CASSFSGGAFNEQYF. In nucleotides, the CDR3 is TGTGCCAGCAGCTTTAGCGGGGGGGCCTTCAACGAGCAGTACTTC.

V is TRBV5-1 and J is TRBJ2-5; D is unresolved. This CDR3 has 13 amino acids. The ends were cut back, 0 bases at V and 5 bases at J, with 8 bases in the middle. The germline V gene has CDR1 SGHRS and CDR2 YFSETQ. The CDR3 nucleotides are TGCGCCAGCAGCTTGGCCCTACTCGAGACCCAGTACTTC. Amino acids: CASSLALLETQYF.

The chain joins TRBV7-9 to TRBJ1-1; D ambiguous. Between the trimmed V and J ends, which lost 0 bases and 0 bases, there was a span of 5 bases. Germline V gene data show CDR1 as SEHNR and CDR2 as FQNEAQ (reference sequence). The CDR3 has 14 amino acids. The CDR3 DNA reads TGTGCCAGCAGCTTAGCGGCCATGAACACTGAAGCTTTCTTT. It yields the protein CASSLAAMNTEAFF.

The chain is built from TRBV4-1 and TRBJ1-6, with a possible D match to TRBD1 (5 bases). Deletions cut 0 bases from V and 11 bases from J, with 17 bases between. Looked up from germline, CDR1 is MGHRA and CDR2 is YSYEKL. This CDR3 is 16 amino acids long. CDR3 region: CASSQDPGQGLTPLHF. The CDR3 DNA is TGCGCCAGCAGCCAAGATCCCGGGCAGGGACTTACACCCCTCCACTTT.

This sequence joins TRBV19 and TRBJ2-7, with D tentatively TRBD1 (6 bases). Germline V gene data show CDR1 as LNHDA and CDR2 as SQIVND (reference sequence). The CDR3 spans 18 residues. V was shortened by 4 bases and J by 0 bases, with 22 bases between the two germline ends. CDR3 DNA: TGTGCCAGTAGTACTTCCGAAATTGACAGGACTGACTCCTACGAGCAGTACTTC. Translated: CASSTSEIDRTDSYEQYF.

V is TRBV5-8 and J is TRBJ1-2; D uncertain. Looked up from germline, CDR1 is SGHTS and CDR2 is YDEGEE. V was clipped by 6 bases and J by 8 bases, with 23 bases between them. The CDR3 length is 15 residues. The DNA of the CDR3 is TGTGCCAGCACCTTACCCAGAACAGCGGTTTGGGGCTACACCTTC. As protein: CASTLPRTAVWGYTF.

The CDR3 region is CASSLAGGRSGDTQYF. CDR3 bases: TGTGCCAGCAGCTTAGCGGGGGGACGATCCGGAGATACGCAGTATTTT. V gene TRBV5-4 combines with J gene TRBJ2-3; 9 nucleotides match TRBD2. Germline V CDR1 and CDR2: SGHNT, YYREEE (reference sequence). The V and J ends lost 2 bases and 5 bases, in that order; junction bases with no gene match: 9. This CDR3 comprises 16 residues.

The CDR3 sequence is CASSLGSIYRGASTEAFF. CDR3 sequence (DNA): TGTGCCAGCAGCTTAGGCTCAATCTACAGGGGCGCGAGCACTGAAGCTTTCTTT. The V gene is TRBV13, the J gene TRBJ1-1; 7 positions agree with TRBD1. Germline CDR1 PRHDT, CDR2 FYEKMQ (reference sequence). The CDR3 loop spans 18 amino acids. The V segment lost 0 bases and the J segment 4 bases; nucleotides outside the gene matches: 14.

V is TRBV10-3 and J is TRBJ1-1; possible D gene TRBD1, 6 bases. With 5 bases removed from V and 7 bases from J, the gap between germline ends came to 8 bases. Germline values: CDR1 ENHRY, CDR2 SYGVKD. This CDR3 comprises 11 residues. The CDR3 loop reads CAISKTGEAFF. The CDR3 bases are TGTGCCATCAGTAAGACAGGTGAAGCTTTCTTT.

The chain is built from TRBV5-4 and TRBJ2-7, with 7 bases identical to TRBD1. The CDR3 loop spans 16 amino acids. Germline V gene data show CDR1 as SGHNT and CDR2 as YYREEE (reference sequence). V trimming: 4 bases; J trimming: 2 bases; junction bases outside the gene matches: 12. The DNA of the CDR3 is TGTGCCAGCAGCGATAGACAGGGAGTGTGGGCCTACGAGCAGTACTTC. Its translation is CASSDRQGVWAYEQYF.

The chain joins TRBV25-1 to TRBJ2-2, with a tentative D call TRBD1 (7 bases). V was cut by 3 bases and J by 5 bases, with 13 bases left in between. This CDR3 contains 15 residues. Germline V gene sequence: CDR1 MGHDK, CDR2 SYGVNS. This CDR3 reads CASSDRGARTGELFF. The CDR3 DNA reads as TGTGCCAGCAGTGACAGGGGGGCGCGTACCGGGGAGCTGTTTTTT.

This chain connects TRBV9 to TRBJ1-4; tentatively, D is TRBD1 (6 bases). The V and J ends lost 4 bases and 7 bases respectively, with 23 bases between them. The CDR3 has 17 amino acids. CDR1 SGDLS and CDR2 YYNGEE come from the germline V gene. CDR3: CASSQYPEQGSSEKLFF. Written as DNA, the CDR3 is TGTGCCAGCAGCCAATACCCAGAACAGGGCTCGAGTGAAAAACTGTTTTTT.

The J gene is TRBJ1-5, the V gene TRBV15, with TRBD1 as a possible D gene (5 bases). Germline CDR1 is LNHNV and CDR2 is YYDKDF (reference sequence). This CDR3 contains 14 residues. The V end was cut by 5 bases, the J end by 8 bases, with 16 bases between. The CDR3 coding sequence is TGTGCCACCAGCGGACAACAGGTGTCTGAGCCCCAGCATTTT. Translation gives CATSGQQVSEPQHF.

This clone was seen a handful of times. This rearrangement joins TRBV2 to TRBJ2-2; D is possibly TRBD1 (6 bases). Trimming removed 11 bases at V and 5 bases at J, with 18 bases between. CDR1 and CDR2 (germline): SNHLY, FYNNEI. This CDR3 is built from 14 residues. The CDR3 bases are TGTGCCCCCCGAGAGGGACATTTGACCGGGGAGCTGTTTTTT. Translating gives CAPREGHLTGELFF.

This chain links TRBV18 with TRBJ1-4; 8 positions agree with TRBD1. CDR3 size: 14 residues. V dropped 6 bases and J dropped 0; count of bases not matched to a gene: 0. Germline loops: CDR1 KGHSH, CDR2 LQKENI. CDR3 DNA sequence: TGTGCCAGCTCGGACAGGGCAACTAATGAAAAACTGTTTTTT. Protein sequence: CASSDRATNEKLFF. The entire variable domain, with the rest obtained from reference TRBV18 and TRBJ1-4, is as follows: NAGVMQNPRHLVRRRGQEARLRCSPMKGHSHVYWYRQLPEEGLKFMVYLQKENIIDESGMPKERFSAEFPKEGPSILRIQQVVRGDSAAYFCASSDRATNEKLFFGSGTQLSVL.

The chain joins TRBV15 to TRBJ2-1, with TRBD2 matching 8 bases. V lost 0 bases to trimming and J lost 4 bases; unmatched junction nucleotides: 5. CDR3 length: 16 amino acids. Germline assignment: CDR1 LNHNV and CDR2 YYDKDF (reference sequence). CDR3 protein: CATSRDSGVRYNEQFF. The CDR3 bases are TGTGCCACCAGCAGAGATAGCGGGGTAAGATACAATGAGCAGTTCTTC.

The rearrangement joins TRBV28 to TRBJ2-3, with TRBD2 matching 13 bases. The CDR3 is made up of 17 amino acids. Trimming took 5 bases from V and 5 from J; bases not matched to a gene: 10. The germline V gene encodes CDR1 MDHEN and CDR2 SYDVKM. The DNA of the CDR3 is TGTGCCAGCAGTGGGACTAGCGGGGTCGCCGGTGGAGATACGCAGTATTTT. Protein: CASSGTSGVAGGDTQYF.

The chain couples TRBV27 to TRBJ2-3; the D gene is possibly TRBD2 (5 bases). Per germline, CDR1 MNHEY and CDR2 SMNVEV (reference sequence). This CDR3 has 12 amino acids. V lost 8 bases and J 2 bases, leaving 8 bases between the germline ends. In DNA form, the CDR3 reads TGTGCCAGCGGACGGGACACAGATACGCAGTATTTT. The encoded protein is CASGRDTDTQYF.

The V gene is TRBV7-6, the J gene TRBJ1-1, with D hard to call. V dropped 1 base and J dropped 1 base, with 7 bases sitting between them. The CDR3 spans 14 residues. Per the germline V gene, CDR1 is SGHVS and CDR2 is FNYEAQ. CDR3 bases: TGTGCCAGCAGCTTAGAGAACAAGAACACTGAAGCTTTCTTT. Its translation is CASSLENKNTEAFF.

The rearrangement links TRBV7-6 to TRBJ2-2; TRBD1 matches at 7 bases. Germline V gene sequence: CDR1 SGHVS, CDR2 FNYEAQ. J gave up 5 bases and V 6 bases, and 9 bases lay outside the gene matches. The CDR3 consists of 15 residues. The CDR3 protein is CASSPGTDGTGELFF. Written as DNA, the CDR3 is TGTGCCAGCAGTCCAGGGACAGACGGGACCGGGGAGCTGTTTTTT.